These 10 T cell receptor beta chains came from one sample sequenced in a study of T cells in Graves' hyperthyroidism and ophthalmopathy. Regions amplified from RNA transcripts were the TCR beta CDR3 regions. When the TCR CDR3 underwent first-round RT-PCR, the HTBI primer set was used. TCRdb re-called the multiplex PCR reads through MiXCR, storing one row per CDR3 protein. This sample has under 350,000 distinct CDR3 sequences, with roughly a fifth found just once. Sequenced: blood. The origin of the receptors is a woman aged 50 to 60 with Graves' hyperthyroidism.

This clonotype was picked up many times. The chain joins TRBV28 to TRBJ1-2; TRBD1 agrees at 9 bases. With V trimmed by 6 bases and J by 7 bases, 9 bases remained unmatched. The CDR3 totals 14 residues. In germline, CDR1 is MDHEN, CDR2 SYDVKM. CDR3 sequence: CASRESRTGAGYTF. The CDR3 DNA follows: TGTGCCAGCAGGGAATCCCGGACAGGGGCTGGCTACACCTTC.

This clonotype was found many times. This chain uses TRBV5-1 with TRBJ1-1; no firm D call. This CDR3 is 16 amino acids long. Trimming took off 0 bases at V and 0 bases at J, with 12 bases between the two ends. Germline V lookup: CDR1 SGHRS, CDR2 YFSETQ. The CDR3 nucleotides are TGCGCCAGCAGCTTGGCCGGGAACACTTTGAACACTGAAGCTTTCTTT. Residues: CASSLAGNTLNTEAFF.

The chain links TRBV28 to TRBJ2-6; 10 bases align to TRBD2. The CDR3 sequence is 21 residues long. Germline lookup yields CDR1 MDHEN and CDR2 SYDVKM. V shed 1 base, J shed 0 bases, and the junction held 12 bases outside the gene matches. The CDR3 here is CASSLFILAGKRSSGANVLTF. Here the CDR3 DNA reads TGTGCCAGCAGTTTATTTATACTAGCGGGGAAGAGAAGCTCTGGGGCCAACGTCCTGACTTTC. Variable domain in full (rest from reference TRBV28 and TRBJ2-6): DVKVTQSSRYLVKRTGEKVFLECVQDMDHENMFWYRQDPGLGLRLIYFSYDVKMKEKGDIPEGYSVSREKKERFSLILESASTNQTSMYLCASSLFILAGKRSSGANVLTFGAGSRLTVL.

V usage is TRBV28 and J usage is TRBJ1-1, with a tentative D call TRBD1 (6 bases). Trimming stripped 5 bases from V and 7 bases from J, with 20 bases between. Germline values: CDR1 MDHEN, CDR2 SYDVKM. This CDR3 comprises 15 residues. The CDR3 spells CASSPGALQGIEAFF. The DNA for the CDR3 is TGTGCCAGCAGTCCCGGAGCTTTACAGGGTATTGAAGCTTTCTTT.

This chain uses TRBV12-3 or TRBV12-4 with TRBJ1-4; 10 bases fit TRBD1. The length of the CDR3 is 14 residues. V lost 7 bases, J lost 6 bases, and 5 bases stayed unmatched. DNA of the CDR3: TGTGCCAGCAATGACAGGGGGCGCGATGAAAAACTGTTTTTT. Translating gives CASNDRGRDEKLFF.

This clonotype showed up just a few times. The CDR3 region has the DNA TGTGCCGCCGGAGGGACGATCAGCAATCAGCCCCAGCATTTT. This translates into CAAGGTISNQPQHF. The chain combines TRBV10-3 with TRBJ1-5, with D perhaps matching TRBD1 (5 bases). Germline CDR1 and CDR2: ENHRY and SYGVKD. CDR3 length: 14 residues. V was pared by 11 bases and J by 1 base, with 15 bases between.

There are many counts of this clonotype. The J gene is TRBJ2-7, the V gene TRBV6-2 or TRBV6-3; 9 nucleotides align to TRBD2. CDR1 and CDR2 from the germline V gene are MNHEY and SVGEGT. V shed 7 bases, J shed 4 bases, and the junction held 8 bases outside the gene matches. This CDR3 is built from 14 residues. The CDR3 protein is CASTAAGGVYEQYF. CDR3 bases: TGTGCCAGCACAGCAGCGGGAGGAGTTTACGAGCAGTACTTC.

The genes are TRBV29-1 and TRBJ2-7; 9 positions agree with TRBD1. In germline, CDR1 is SQVTM, CDR2 ANQGSEA. The CDR3 has 12 amino acids. Trimming took 7 bases from V and 6 from J; bases not matched to a gene: 7. The CDR3 spells CSAGTGTGEQYF. CDR3 sequence (DNA): TGCAGCGCCGGGACAGGGACCGGCGAGCAGTACTTC.

This clonotype was seen repeatedly, ten times or more. The chain couples TRBV5-1 to TRBJ2-7; no reliable D call. This CDR3 has 14 residues. Trimming removed 0 bases at V and 6 bases at J, with 13 bases between. Germline CDR1 SGHRS, CDR2 YFSETQ. This chain's CDR3 is CASSLDPSMGEQYF. The CDR3 DNA follows: TGCGCCAGCAGCTTGGACCCGTCAATGGGCGAGCAGTACTTC.

This clonotype was recorded many times. J is TRBJ2-3 and V is TRBV30; 8 nucleotides line up with TRBD2. V lost 1 base and J lost 11; bases outside the gene matches: 5. The CDR3 is 12 residues long. In germline, CDR1 is GTSNPN, CDR2 SVGIG (reference sequence). In DNA form, the CDR3 reads TGTGCCTGGAGTGACGGGGGGGCTATGCAGTATTTT. Amino acids: CAWSDGGAMQYF.